What follows are 30 T cell receptor beta chains derived from one specimen sequenced in a study of T cells expressing NK-cell markers. Using the 5' RACE reads, TCRdb records one entry per CDR3 protein without DNA. Here the sample table reports 400,000 to 500,000 distinct CDR3 sequences. Sequencing was carried out using blood T cells: a sorted CD56 or NKG2C T cell subset, CD4+ or CD8+ T cells, or bulk PBMC T cells (not recorded which). The origin of the receptors is a woman between 18 and 69 years old in good health.

The chain combines TRBV6-2 or TRBV6-3 with TRBJ2-4; TCRdb's assignment of TRBD1 cannot be checked, as there is no DNA. The length of the CDR3 is 15 residues. Germline V gene data show CDR1 as MNHEY and CDR2 as SVGEGT. This chain's CDR3 is CASSDRTGTQNIQYF.

V usage is TRBV7-9 and J usage is TRBJ2-3. CDR1 and CDR2 from the germline V gene are SEHNR and FQNEAQ (reference sequence). The CDR3 sequence is 14 residues long. CDR3 loop: CASSRTTRPDTQYF.

The chain has TRBV28 and TRBJ2-7. CDR1 and CDR2 (germline): MDHEN, SYDVKM. The CDR3 loop spans 15 amino acids. The CDR3: CASRPTTGGAYEQYF.

The CDR3 here is CASSPWGRQGDSEQFF. This chain connects TRBV18 to TRBJ2-1; TCRdb's D gene call, TRBD1, goes unchecked for lack of DNA. The CDR3 sequence is 16 residues long. Germline V gene data show CDR1 as KGHSH and CDR2 as LQKENI.

This chain uses TRBV9 with TRBJ1-1; no DNA is available, so the TRBD1 call from TCRdb remains unchecked. The CDR3 totals 13 residues. Germline CDR1 SGDLS, CDR2 YYNGEE. Here the CDR3 reads CASSYTGGAEAFF.

The chain is built from TRBV27 and TRBJ2-7; TCRdb's D gene call, TRBD2, goes unchecked for lack of DNA. Germline CDR1 and CDR2: MNHEY and SMNVEV (reference sequence). The CDR3 loop spans 19 amino acids. The CDR3 region is CASSWFSSGRAISENEQYF.

J is TRBJ2-3 and V is TRBV20-1; lacking DNA, the TRBD1 call made by TCRdb goes unchecked. CDR3 length: 16 residues. Germline V gives CDR1 DFQATT, CDR2 SNEGSKA (reference sequence). The CDR3 reads CSAQISSEPLADTQYF.

The chain is built from TRBV29-1 and TRBJ1-1; TCRdb picks TRBD1, but there is no DNA to check that call. This CDR3 spans 13 amino acids. Per germline, CDR1 SQVTM and CDR2 ANQGSEA. CDR3 in amino acids: CSVGDRGDTEAFF.

This chain links TRBV3-1 with TRBJ1-4; TCRdb names TRBD1, which stays unverified in the absence of DNA. CDR1 and CDR2 from the germline V gene are LGHDT and YNNKEL (reference sequence). There are 13 residues in the CDR3. CDR3 in amino acids: CASSRDPGEKLFF.

The chain carries TRBV4-3 and TRBJ2-1; no DNA is available, so the TRBD2 call from TCRdb remains unchecked. Germline-derived CDR1 and CDR2 are LGHNA and YSLEER. There are 19 residues in the CDR3. The CDR3 spells CASSQDFPSGGYGGNEQFF.

The chain is built from TRBV12-3 or TRBV12-4 and TRBJ2-5; TCRdb outputs TRBD1, but without DNA this stays unchecked. The CDR3 contains 16 residues. This CDR3 is CASSTTNRGRWETQYF.

The V and J genes are TRBV12-3 or TRBV12-4 and TRBJ2-3; TCRdb reports TRBD2, a call that lacks DNA to check it against. This CDR3 is built from 14 residues. The CDR3 sequence is CASSFGAPTDTQYF.

The chain uses TRBV6-2 or TRBV6-3 and TRBJ2-7; TCRdb designates TRBD1, a call that cannot be tested without DNA. The CDR3 sequence is 14 residues long. Germline assignment: CDR1 MNHEY and CDR2 SVGEGT. The CDR3 here is CASKNPGPKGEQYF.

The chain links TRBV4-3 to TRBJ2-5; the TRBD1 assignment by TCRdb is unverifiable without DNA. The CDR3 has 15 residues. Looked up from germline, CDR1 is LGHNA and CDR2 is YSLEER. CDR3 loop: CASSQDFVQGGTQYF.

V and J are TRBV7-2 and TRBJ2-7; TCRdb lists TRBD1, though no DNA is available to test this call. CDR1 and CDR2 from the germline V gene are SGHTA and FQGNSA. This CDR3 has 16 amino acids. The chain's CDR3 is CASSLLYRGPIYEQYF.

This chain joins TRBV7-3 and TRBJ1-1. The CDR3 is 13 residues long. The germline V gene has CDR1 SGHTA and CDR2 FQGTGA. This chain's CDR3 is CASKKDGNTEAFF.

J is TRBJ2-7 and V is TRBV20-1; TCRdb's D call, TRBD1, is unchecked because there is no DNA. The CDR3 loop spans 14 amino acids. CDR1 is DFQATT, CDR2 SNEGSKA, per germline (reference sequence). CDR3: CSALALAGGYEQYF.

The V and J genes are TRBV12-3 or TRBV12-4 and TRBJ2-1; TCRdb returns TRBD2, unconfirmable since there is no DNA. The CDR3 length is 15 residues. CDR3 protein: CASSLFDGRAHEQFF.

The CDR3 region is CSARGWGQGGEKLFF. The genes are TRBV20-1 and TRBJ1-4; TCRdb's D gene call, TRBD1, goes unchecked for lack of DNA. The CDR3 is 15 amino acids. Germline assignment: CDR1 DFQATT and CDR2 SNEGSKA (reference sequence).

The J gene is TRBJ1-5, the V gene TRBV12-3 or TRBV12-4; absent DNA, TCRdb's TRBD1 call cannot be checked. CDR3 length equals 15 residues. The CDR3 region is CASSWDRLLNQPQHF.

The gene calls are TRBV6-1 and TRBJ2-3; the TCRdb call, TRBD1, lacks DNA for checking. Germline CDR1 and CDR2: MNHNS and SASEGT. The CDR3 consists of 13 residues. The CDR3 sequence is CASSQRGSDTQYF.

J is TRBJ1-2 and V is TRBV7-2. Per the germline V gene, CDR1 is SGHTA and CDR2 is FQGNSA. CDR3 length equals 11 residues. The CDR3 loop is CASSLASWTIF.

The V call is TRBV29-1, the J call TRBJ1-2; the TCRdb D gene call, TRBD1, has no DNA to confirm it. CDR1 SQVTM and CDR2 ANQGSEA come from the germline V gene. The CDR3 extends over 13 amino acids. The CDR3 is CSVKTGAHYGYTF.

CDR3 sequence reads: CASSPQGAYSNQPQHF. The chain has TRBV12-3 or TRBV12-4 and TRBJ1-5; TCRdb selects TRBD1, and the lack of DNA leaves this call unchecked. The CDR3 is 16 amino acids.

The chain combines TRBV6-5 with TRBJ1-2. CDR1 and CDR2 (germline): MNHEY, SVGAGI. This CDR3 has 15 residues. The CDR3 reads CASSYSARANYGYTF.

CDR3 sequence: CASSPWGGGLNEQFF. The chain links TRBV9 to TRBJ2-1; the TCRdb D gene call, TRBD2, has no DNA to confirm it. CDR3 size: 15 residues. CDR1 and CDR2 (germline): SGDLS, YYNGEE.

The rearrangement uses TRBV6-1 and TRBJ2-7; TCRdb calls TRBD2, which cannot be checked without DNA. The CDR3 runs 14 residues. Germline V gives CDR1 MNHNS, CDR2 SASEGT. The CDR3 reads CASSGDYATYEQYF.

V is TRBV12-3 or TRBV12-4 and J is TRBJ1-2. This CDR3 spans 12 amino acids. CDR3 protein: CASRTEGGGYTF.

The chain combines TRBV20-1 with TRBJ2-7; TCRdb's assignment of TRBD2 cannot be checked, as there is no DNA. The CDR3 length is 18 residues. Germline CDR1 reads DFQATT; CDR2 reads SNEGSKA (reference sequence). This chain's CDR3 is CSATSLTSGSPPYYEQYF.

The chain employs TRBV4-1 and TRBJ1-2; as DNA is missing, the TRBD1 call by TCRdb cannot be tested. The CDR3 is made up of 14 amino acids. Germline assignment: CDR1 MGHRA and CDR2 YSYEKL. This CDR3 reads CASSQEQGTYGYTF.